Each of the 4 T cell receptor beta chains below was sequenced from the same sample in a study of cytomegalovirus exposure and HLA in healthy donors. The PCR contained 60 Vbeta and 13 Jbeta primers. The method was immunoSEQ multiplex PCR; TCRdb's version includes in-frame clones alone and lacks a portion of them. Its table records approximately 72,000 clones. The sequenced sample consisted of PBMCs. The origin of the receptors is a woman aged 40 to 50 in good health and CMV-seropositive.

V usage is TRBV4-1 and J usage is TRBJ1-6, with TRBD1 matching over 8 bases. CDR3 length: 13 residues. CDR1 and CDR2 from the germline V gene are MGHRA and YSYEKL. V lost 6 bases and J lost 8; bases outside the gene matches: 3. CDR3 region: CASRQGGYSPLHF. CDR3 nucleotide sequence: TGCGCCAGCAGACAGGGGGGATATTCACCCCTCCACTTT.

Concerning this clone itself: An end of the junction differs from the germline gene, which may be a read error. The chain links TRBV7-7 to TRBJ1-3; 10 bases are shared with TRBD1. CDR3 length: 15 residues. Germline assignment: CDR1 SSHAT and CDR2 FNYEAQ (reference sequence). The CDR3 reads CASSSGQGPGNTIYF. The CDR3 nucleotides are TGTGCTAGCAGCTCGGGACAGGGGCCTGGAAACACCATATATTTT.

The chain couples TRBV7-9 to TRBJ2-7; the D gene is possibly TRBD1 (6 bases). The CDR3 totals 16 residues. Trimming took 1 base from V and 4 from J, leaving 17 bases between them. Germline V gene lookup returns CDR1 SEHNR and CDR2 FQNEAQ (reference sequence). CDR3 DNA sequence: TGTGCCAGCAGCTTAGTGCTAATGGCCAGGGGTTACGAGCAGTACTTC. Its protein is CASSLVLMARGYEQYF.

This chain links TRBV5-6 with TRBJ1-2, with D possibly matching TRBD1 (6 bases). The CDR3 covers 15 residues. Germline CDR1 and CDR2: SGHDT and YYEEEE. Trimming shortened V by 4 bases and J by 3 bases, and 16 bases separated the two germline ends. The CDR3 loop is CASSPGQKNHYGYTF. The DNA for the CDR3 is TGTGCCAGCAGCCCTGGACAGAAGAATCACTATGGCTACACCTTC.